Detailed here is one TCR beta chain. This clonotype was observed at least ten times. The specificity of this receptor is unknown. No per-base quality is available; no much larger clone lies one base away. The data originate from a study of T cells in Graves' hyperthyroidism and ophthalmopathy (dated by TCRdb to the late 2010s). With respect to the entire study: Peripheral blood was sampled at the time of initial diagnosis, prior to any treatment. TCR V-J signatures able to tell the groups apart were searched for in a discovery cohort of approximately 95 patients, of whom more than 40 had Graves' ophthalmopathy and 57 had stable Graves' hyperthyroidism. Prospective prediction of ophthalmopathy was tested in an independent validation cohort of fewer than 20 hyperthyroidism patients and 15 to 17 patients who later progressed to ophthalmopathy. The 100 discovery patients were randomly split 7:3 into training and test sets. The study also compared thyroid tissue and blood T-cell repertoires from 6 or 7 Graves' hyperthyroidism patients. After blood sampling, hyperthyroidism patients were treated with methimazole at a starting dose of 30 mg daily, and ophthalmopathy patients were treated with high-dose intravenous methylprednisolone. The paper describes TCR Vbeta CDR3 sequencing of around 130 peripheral blood samples, made up of approximately 40 ophthalmopathy patients, 70 to 75 hyperthyroidism patients and 17 progressor patients. Findings and caveats that apply to the study as a whole: Most expanded thyroid clonotypes (frequency above 0.001) were also found in blood, which suggests that blood repertoires may mirror thyroid immune responses. A model built on a 13 V-J signature distinguished ophthalmopathy from stable hyperthyroidism, reaching 85% to 90% sensitivity and about 81% specificity in cross-validation and 80%/75% in testing. Sample size was not statistically predetermined, and blinding of investigators to group allocation was not performed. In validation, the model predicted progression to ophthalmopathy with roughly 66% sensitivity and about 72% specificity, a median of 6.5 months before onset.

Cut back by 11 bases and 5 bases, the V and J ends lie 19 bases apart. The CDR3 measures 13 amino acids from cysteine to phenylalanine. The CDR3 DNA has 39 bases and is translated from base 1. Taken from the germline V gene, the CDR1 and CDR2 loops are ENHRY and SYGVKD. The TCR beta CDR3 regions were amplified from RNA transcripts. The TCR CDR3 was subjected to a first round of RT-PCR using the HTBI primer set and the Qiagen OneStep RT-PCR kit. The libraries were constructed in a second round of multiplex PCR and then size-selected and purified. Paired-end sequencing of the libraries was performed with 100 bp reads on an Illumina HiSeq2000. From the authors' description of their analysis: Raw data were processed with SOAPnuke, discarding reads with adapters, uncalled bases, mean Phred below 15, or no exact constant-primer or identifier match. COPE v1.2.5 was used to merge high-quality paired reads, and clonotypes were defined as unique nucleotide sequences. Clonotypes were aligned to IMGT TRBV, TRBD and TRBJ reference segments using MiTCR v1.1. The analysis was restricted to V-J combinations with a frequency above 0.0001, which together covered 99.2% of the repertoires. A TCS score was defined as the ratio of F50 (clonal expansion) to E x V (chaos), with BLOSUM62-based TCRdist applied between CDR3 peptides within each V-J. Welch's t-statistics and random forest reduced approximately 520 V-J features to fewer than 15, which were used in a naive Bayes classifier (R e1071). The raw public data were reprocessed by TCRdb itself: fastp quality trimming at Q25, MiXCR clonotype calling, in-frame beta chains only. Rows are unified per CDR3 protein, each entry keeping the most common DNA and genes. TCRdb, not the authors, supplied the V and J calls. The sample contains around 400,000 distinct CDR3 sequences, about 13% of them found a single time. The ten largest account for about 9.1% of the sample.

A patient counted as having stable Graves' hyperthyroidism if no progression to ophthalmopathy occurred over 18 months of follow-up. Hyperthyroidism patients were newly diagnosed, with disease duration under 2 months, and aged 18 to 65 years. Exclusion was applied to patients with uncontrolled infections, other autoimmune diseases, pregnancy or lactation. Clinical symptoms, serum thyroxine and TRAb, thyroid ultrasound, and orbital computed tomography formed the basis for the diagnoses. PBMCs were isolated from 8 to 10 ml of fresh peripheral blood by Ficoll-Paque density gradient centrifugation. Total RNA was extracted with Trizol reagent, and quality was checked on an Agilent 2100 Bioanalyzer.

Sequencing was performed on blood. The V gene is TRBV10-3 and the J gene is TRBJ2-7; possibly the D gene is TRBD1, per 6 matching bases. This receptor was identified in a woman aged 18-29 years with Graves' hyperthyroidism. The DNA sequence follows: TGTGCCGCCCGTCAGCCCAGGGGAGACGAGCAGTACTTC. Its protein is CAARQPRGDEQYF.